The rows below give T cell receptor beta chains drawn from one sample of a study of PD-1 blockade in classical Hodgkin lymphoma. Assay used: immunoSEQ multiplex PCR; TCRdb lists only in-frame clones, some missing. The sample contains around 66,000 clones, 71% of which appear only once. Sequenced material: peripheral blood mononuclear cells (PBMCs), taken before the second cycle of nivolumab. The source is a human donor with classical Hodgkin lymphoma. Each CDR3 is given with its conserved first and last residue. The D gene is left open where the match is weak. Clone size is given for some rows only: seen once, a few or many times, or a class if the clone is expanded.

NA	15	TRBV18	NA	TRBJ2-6	CASSIGTLWANVLTF	TGTGCCAGCTCTATAGGTACGCTCTGGGCCAACGTCCTGACTTTC
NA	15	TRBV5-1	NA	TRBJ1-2	CASSLAGSGTGGYTF	TGCGCCAGCAGCTTGGCAGGGAGTGGCACAGGTGGCTACACCTTC
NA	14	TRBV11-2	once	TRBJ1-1	CASSLRSGSERAFF	TGTGCCAGCAGCTTAAGGTCAGGATCGGAAAGGGCTTTCTTT
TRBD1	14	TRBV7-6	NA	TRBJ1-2	CASSLGQGFYGYTF	TGTGCCAGCAGCCTGGGACAGGGGTTCTATGGCTACACCTTC
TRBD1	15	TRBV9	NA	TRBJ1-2	CASSGYRDRDYGYTF	TGTGCCAGCAGCGGTTACCGGGACAGGGATTATGGCTACACCTTC
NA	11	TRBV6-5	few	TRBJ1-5	CARGGDQPQHF	TGTGCCAGGGGAGGCGATCAGCCCCAGCATTTT
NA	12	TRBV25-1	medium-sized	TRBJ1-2	CASSDLDYGYTF	TGTGCCAGCAGTGATTTGGACTATGGCTACACCTTC
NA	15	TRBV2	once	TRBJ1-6	CASSEYPGPNSPLHF	TGTGCCAGCAGTGAATATCCAGGGCCTAATTCACCCCTCCACTTT
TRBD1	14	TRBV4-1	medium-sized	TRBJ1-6	CASSPQTGLSPLHF	TGCGCCAGCAGCCCACAGACAGGGCTATCACCCCTCCACTTT
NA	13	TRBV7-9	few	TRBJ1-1	CASSLDGWTEAFF	TGTGCCAGCAGCTTAGACGGGTGGACTGAAGCTTTCTTT
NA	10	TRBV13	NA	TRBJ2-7	CATRSYEQYF	TGTGCCACTCGCTCCTACGAGCAGTACTTC
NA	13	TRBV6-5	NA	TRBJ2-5	CASSYSGQETQYF	TGTGCCAGCAGTTACTCTGGCCAAGAGACCCAGTACTTC
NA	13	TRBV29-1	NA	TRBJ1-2	CSAYEWGAGGYTF	TGCAGCGCTTACGAGTGGGGGGCGGGCGGCTACACCTTC